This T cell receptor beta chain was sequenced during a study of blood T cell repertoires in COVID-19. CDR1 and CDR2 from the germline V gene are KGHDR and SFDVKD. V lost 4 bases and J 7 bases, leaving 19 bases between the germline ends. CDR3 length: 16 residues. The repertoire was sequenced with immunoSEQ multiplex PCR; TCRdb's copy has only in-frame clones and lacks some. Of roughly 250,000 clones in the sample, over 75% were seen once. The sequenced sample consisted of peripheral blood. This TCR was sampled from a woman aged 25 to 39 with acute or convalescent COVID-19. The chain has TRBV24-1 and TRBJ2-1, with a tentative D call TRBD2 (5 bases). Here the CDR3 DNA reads TGTGCCACCAGTGACCCGGGAATTACGGGTAGAAATGAGCAGTTCTTC. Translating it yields CATSDPGITGRNEQFF.